These 4 T cell receptor beta chains were all obtained from the same sample, sequenced in a study of blood T cells in healthy people across ages. A J-beta primer mix and a sample-barcoded 5' primer were used in a second PCR of about 7 to 12 cycles. TCRdb reprocessed the 5' RACE reads with MiXCR, giving one entry per CDR3 protein. The data hold roughly 800,000 distinct CDR3 sequences, with roughly 60% observed a single time. The specimen was blood. The receptors come from a man aged 25-45 years in good health.

The V and J genes are TRBV10-3 and TRBJ2-1, with D possibly called TRBD1 or TRBD2 (5 bases each). Germline lookup yields CDR1 ENHRY and CDR2 SYGVKD. CDR3 size: 15 residues. Trimming pared 8 bases from V and 5 bases from J, leaving 19 bases between. DNA for the CDR3: TGTGCCATCCGAGGCTCCGGGGCCCTAAACAATGAGCAGTTCTTC. Protein product: CAIRGSGALNNEQFF.

This clonotype was counted only a few times. The chain couples TRBV20-1 to TRBJ2-1; 7 bases are a match to TRBD1. V was clipped by 5 bases and J by 14 bases; unmatched bases: 9. CDR1 is DFQATT, CDR2 SNEGSKA, per germline (reference sequence). This CDR3 is 11 amino acids long. The CDR3 protein is CSASTGAREFF. For the CDR3, the DNA is TGCAGTGCTTCTACAGGGGCACGAGAGTTCTTC.

The chain has TRBV7-9 and TRBJ2-1; D is tentatively TRBD1 or TRBD2 (5 bases each). V gave up 5 bases and J gave up 5 bases, with 19 bases separating them. CDR1 is SEHNR, CDR2 FQNEAQ, per germline (reference sequence). The CDR3 length is 16 residues. The CDR3 bases are TGTGCCAGCAGCCCCCGGGACGGAAAGTTCAACAATGAGCAGTTCTTC. Encoded protein: CASSPRDGKFNNEQFF.

The rearrangement uses TRBV6-4 and TRBJ1-1, with D unclear. Germline CDR1 reads MRHNA; CDR2 reads SNTAGT. CDR3 length: 14 residues. V was clipped by 0 bases and J by 1 base, with 6 bases between them. In DNA form, the CDR3 reads TGTGCCAGCAGTGACTCGTCGGCGAACACTGAAGCTTTCTTT. This gives the protein CASSDSSANTEAFF.